This note documents a single TCR beta chain sequence. Its antigen remains unidentified. This sample stems from a study of cytomegalovirus exposure and HLA in healthy donors. Study-wide findings and caveats: Reports state that TCR beta sequences accurately predicted most subjects' HLA-A and HLA-B alleles.

The trim removed 4 bases at V and 1 base at J, leaving 6 bases unmatched. Germline loops: CDR1 LGHNA, CDR2 YNFKEQ. The CDR3 covers 15 residues. The PCR was carried out with 60 Vbeta primers and 13 Jbeta primers. Measured with immunoSEQ multiplex PCR; TCRdb has only the in-frame clones, and not every one. The sample has 100,000 to 130,000 clones; roughly 87% are singletons. V gene TRBV4-2 combines with J gene TRBJ2-5, with 7 bases lining up with TRBD1. This clonotype originated in a man aged 25 to 40 in good health and CMV-seropositive. The source material was PBMCs. The CDR3 is CASSPGQATQETQYF. CDR3 nucleotide sequence: TGTGCCAGCAGCCCCGGACAGGCGACCCAAGAGACCCAGTACTTC.